This entry is about one T cell receptor beta chain. The data derive from a study of technical replicates of blood from several donors. Sequencing used immunoSEQ multiplex PCR; TCRdb keeps in-frame clones, though not all of them. The repertoire holds more than 65,000 clones, with around 97% as singletons. The germline V and J ends were trimmed by 5 bases and 1 base, with 21 bases remaining between them. The CDR3 runs to 19 residues. Germline V gene data show CDR1 as PRHDT and CDR2 as FYEKMQ (reference sequence). This chain connects TRBV13 to TRBJ2-6, with D perhaps matching TRBD1 (5 bases). The source of this sequence is a human donor in good health. The sample taken for sequencing was T cells isolated from PBMCs. The CDR3 here is CASSAVPGQDNSGANVLTF. In DNA form, the CDR3 reads TGTGCCAGCAGCGCAGTACCCGGACAAGACAATTCTGGGGCCAACGTCCTGACTTTC.